Presented here are 7 T cell receptor beta chains from one specimen sequenced in a study of shared clonotypes between healthy human individuals. Here immunoSEQ multiplex PCR was the method, and the copy in TCRdb shows in-frame clones only, minus some. The data contain some 550,000 clones, around 97% of them seen just once; the ten biggest clones take up about 0.057%. Material: naive CD4+ T cells sorted from blood. Subset specified: CD45RA+ positively selected. The source of these receptors is a woman in her 30s in good health.

In this sample, this clone turned up once. The J gene is TRBJ2-6, the V gene TRBV27; no definite D call. This CDR3 has 14 amino acids. CDR1 is MNHEY, CDR2 SMNVEV, per germline (reference sequence). The V end was cut by 5 bases, the J end by 0 bases, with 5 bases between. The CDR3 sequence: CASSPYSGANVLTF. Here the CDR3 DNA reads TGTGCCAGCAGTCCCTACTCTGGGGCCAACGTCCTGACTTTC.

The chain has TRBV28 and TRBJ2-3; possibly TRBD2 for D (7 bases). Trimming took 2 bases from V and 2 from J, leaving 17 bases between them. CDR1 is MDHEN and CDR2 is SYDVKM in the germline V gene. The CDR3 has 17 amino acids. This CDR3 is CASSLGLGGGLTDTQYF. The CDR3 region has the DNA TGTGCCAGCAGTTTAGGGTTAGGGGGAGGGCTCACAGATACGCAGTATTTT.

The chain links TRBV5-1 to TRBJ2-7, with D perhaps being TRBD1 or TRBD2 (5 bases each). V gave up 7 bases and J gave up 0 bases, with 17 bases separating them. The germline V gene has CDR1 SGHRS and CDR2 YFSETQ. The CDR3 extends over 15 amino acids. The CDR3 DNA follows: TGCGCCAGCCGCGACGAGGGGCAGAGCTCCTACGAGCAGTACTTC. Translation gives CASRDEGQSSYEQYF.

The CDR3 bases are TGTGCCAGCAGCTTAGCGGCAGGGGGCTCCTACGAGCAGTACTTC. Protein: CASSLAAGGSYEQYF. The V call is TRBV7-2, the J call TRBJ2-7; 7 positions agree with TRBD1. The trim removed 0 bases at V and 0 bases at J, leaving 2 bases unmatched. Looked up from germline, CDR1 is SGHTA and CDR2 is FQGNSA. The CDR3 length is 15 residues.

The chain recombines TRBV20-1 with TRBJ2-7, with unresolved D. This CDR3 spans 11 amino acids. Trimming pared 6 bases from V and 2 bases from J, leaving 8 bases between. From germline, CDR1 is DFQATT and CDR2 SNEGSKA (reference sequence). Written as DNA, the CDR3 is TGCAGTGCAACCAATGCCTACGAGCAGTACTTC. Protein: CSATNAYEQYF.

This clone was seen a few times. V and J are TRBV4-1 and TRBJ1-1; tentatively, D is TRBD1 (5 bases). This CDR3 spans 14 amino acids. The germline CDR1 and CDR2 sequences are MGHRA and YSYEKL. Between the trimmed V and J ends, which lost 3 bases and 1 base, there was a span of 9 bases. This CDR3 is CASSHGTRNTEAFF. The CDR3 DNA follows: TGCGCCAGCAGCCACGGGACGAGGAACACTGAAGCTTTCTTT.

J is TRBJ1-4 and V is TRBV30; a weak D match, TRBD1 (5 bases). Between the trimmed V and J ends, which lost 0 bases and 4 bases, there was a span of 9 bases. From germline, CDR1 is GTSNPN and CDR2 SVGIG (reference sequence). This CDR3 is 14 amino acids long. In DNA, the CDR3 is TGTGCCTGGAGTGTGGGGCAGATTAATGAAAAACTGTTTTTT. Translated: CAWSVGQINEKLFF.